This T cell receptor beta chain came from a study of shared clonotypes between healthy human individuals. Study-wide findings and caveats: Relative to clonotypes present in all four donors, those not shared had lower generation probabilities.

Sequenced by immunoSEQ multiplex PCR; TCRdb stores in-frame clones only, minus some. This table has around 2,000,000 clones, approximately 94% appearing once. Naive CD8 cells lacked CD45RO, underwent positive selection for CCR7 and left out terminally differentiated effector memory CD45RA+ cells. This clone is a singleton in its sample. Its antigen is unidentified. The V and J ends lost 2 bases and 10 bases respectively, with 6 bases between them. CDR3 length: 11 amino acids. Germline V gene sequence: CDR1 SGHAT, CDR2 FQNNGV. Sequencing input: naive CD8+ T cells sorted from blood. The receptor was derived from a man younger than 35 in good health. The chain is built from TRBV11-2 and TRBJ2-1; D call uncertain. For the CDR3, the DNA is TGTGCCAGCAGCTTAATTTTCGAGCAGTTCTTC. It specifies CASSLIFEQFF.